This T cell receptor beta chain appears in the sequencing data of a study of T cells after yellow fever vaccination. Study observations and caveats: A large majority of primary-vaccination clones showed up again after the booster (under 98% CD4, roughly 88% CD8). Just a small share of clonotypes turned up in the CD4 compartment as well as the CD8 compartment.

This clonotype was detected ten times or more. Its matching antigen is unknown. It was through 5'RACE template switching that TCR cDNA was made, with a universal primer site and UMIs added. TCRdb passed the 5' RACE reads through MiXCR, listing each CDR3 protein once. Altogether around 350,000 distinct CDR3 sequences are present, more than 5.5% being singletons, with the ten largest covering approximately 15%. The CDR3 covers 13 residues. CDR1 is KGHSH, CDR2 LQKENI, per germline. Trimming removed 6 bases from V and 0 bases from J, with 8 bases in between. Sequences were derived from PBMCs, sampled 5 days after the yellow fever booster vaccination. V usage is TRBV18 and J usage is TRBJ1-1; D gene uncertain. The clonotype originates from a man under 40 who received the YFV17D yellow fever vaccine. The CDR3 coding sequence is TGTGCCAGCTCGCCGAACATGAACACTGAAGCTTTCTTT. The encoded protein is CASSPNMNTEAFF.